Described below is a single TCR beta chain sequence and its context. No antigen is known for it. The CDR3 is made up of 18 amino acids. Germline CDR1 is SGHRS and CDR2 is YFSETQ. J gave up 8 bases and V 2 bases, and 14 bases lay outside the gene matches. A second about 7 to 12 cycle PCR used barcoded and J-beta primers. Every single cDNA molecule received a tag from a template-switch adaptor with 12 random nucleotides. TCRdb re-derived calls from the 5' RACE reads in MiXCR, one entry per CDR3 protein. The sample records about 1.5 million distinct CDR3 sequences, 42% being singletons. This record comes from a study of blood T cells in healthy people across ages. Study-wide findings and caveats: Observed TCR beta diversity per million T cells went down as age went up. This fall followed a roughly linear course with age.

Material: blood. The origin of this receptor is a woman aged 18-30 years in good health. The gene calls are TRBV5-1 and TRBJ1-5; 12 bases align to TRBD1. CDR3: CASSLTPTGTGGEEPQHF. Here the CDR3 DNA reads TGCGCCAGCAGCTTAACTCCGACCGGGACAGGGGGCGAGGAGCCCCAGCATTTT. Combining the CDR3 with reference TRBV5-1 and TRBJ1-5 gives the whole variable domain KAGVTQTPRYLIKTRGQQVTLSCSPISGHRSVSWYQQTPGQGLQFLFEYFSETQRNKGNFPGRFSGRQFSNSRSEMNVSTLELGDSALYLCASSLTPTGTGGEEPQHFGDGTRLSIL.